This TCR beta chain originates from a study of T cells in localized non-small cell lung cancer. The assay was immunoSEQ multiplex PCR, and TCRdb's table has in-frame clones only and misses some. The sample contains over 15,000 clones, about nine tenths of which appear only once. On this clone itself: An end of the junction does not agree with germline; a read error may underlie this.

The germline V gene has CDR1 SSHAT and CDR2 FNYEAQ (reference sequence). CDR3 length: 13 amino acids. The sample was peripheral blood, taken before any cancer treatment. This chain connects TRBV7-7 to TRBJ2-1, with D unresolved. The clonotype was recovered from a woman between 35 and 70 years old with stage I lung adenocarcinoma. The DNA of the CDR3 is TGTGCTAGCAGCTTAGGAGAGGACAATGAGCAGTTCTTC. Its protein product is CASSLGEDNEQFF.